A selection of T cell receptor beta chains follows, all from one sample in a study of human T cells and chemical hapten exposure. Via MiXCR, TCRdb re-called the 5' RACE reads, giving one row per CDR3 protein. The data contain roughly 82,000 distinct CDR3 sequences, 15% to 20% of them seen just once; the ten biggest clones take up approximately 6.3%. Receptors originate from a female donor in good health. The CDR3 runs from the conserved cysteine through the conserved F or W. The D gene is left open where the match is weak. Size is stated for part of the rows, as once, few or many counts, or as a class when the clone is expanded.

V: TRBV6-5; J: TRBJ2-7; size: .; D: TRBD2; CDR3: CASSLTSGAYEQYF; DNA: TGTGCCAGCAGTCTTACTAGCGGTGCCTACGAGCAGTACTTC
V: TRBV4-1; J: TRBJ1-3; size: few; D: .; CDR3: CASSQDRGRIISGNTIYF; DNA: TGCGCCAGCAGCCAAGATCGGGGACGGATTATCTCTGGAAACACCATATATTTT
V: TRBV30; J: TRBJ1-1; size: .; D: .; CDR3: CAWSGGAEAFF; DNA: TGTGCCTGGAGTGGGGGCGCTGAAGCTTTCTTT
V: TRBV6-2/TRBV6-3; J: TRBJ1-2; size: .; D: .; CDR3: CASSRNYGYTF; DNA: TGTGCCAGCAGTCGGAATTATGGCTACACCTTC
V: TRBV6-1; J: TRBJ2-1; size: few; D: TRBD2; CDR3: CASSELAGAYNEQFF; DNA: TGTGCCAGCAGTGAACTAGCGGGAGCCTACAATGAGCAGTTCTTC
V: TRBV10-3; J: TRBJ2-7; size: many; D: TRBD1; CDR3: CAISSGQGSDEQYF; DNA: TGTGCCATCAGCTCCGGACAGGGGTCCGACGAGCAGTACTTC
V: TRBV7-2; J: TRBJ1-2; size: medium-sized; D: TRBD1; CDR3: CASSSGGGYGYTF; DNA: TGTGCCAGCAGCTCAGGGGGCGGCTATGGCTACACCTTC
V: TRBV20-1; J: TRBJ1-2; size: .; D: .; CDR3: CSARSEGFYYGYTF; DNA: TGCAGTGCTAGATCAGAGGGGTTTTACTATGGCTACACCTTC
V: TRBV20-1; J: TRBJ1-4; size: .; D: TRBD1; CDR3: CSAGPYRGFREKLFF; DNA: TGCAGTGCTGGGCCGTACAGGGGCTTTAGGGAAAAACTGTTTTTT
V: TRBV7-2; J: TRBJ2-7; size: few; D: TRBD2; CDR3: CASSPRGYYEQYF; DNA: TGTGCCAGCAGCCCGCGGGGGTACTACGAGCAGTACTTC
V: TRBV6-4; J: TRBJ2-2; size: many; D: .; CDR3: CASSDRSTGELFF; DNA: TGTGCCAGCAGTGACCGGAGCACCGGGGAGCTGTTTTTT
V: TRBV28; J: TRBJ1-6; size: .; D: .; CDR3: CASSLLQANSPLHF; DNA: TGTGCCAGCAGTTTATTACAGGCAAATTCACCCCTCCACTTT
V: TRBV7-9; J: TRBJ2-3; size: many; D: .; CDR3: CASSSSTDTQYF; DNA: TGTGCCAGCAGCTCCTCCACAGATACGCAGTATTTT
V: TRBV7-9; J: TRBJ2-1; size: .; D: .; CDR3: CASSRRTGRVTYNEQFF; DNA: TGTGCCAGCAGCCGCCGCACAGGGCGGGTCACCTACAATGAGCAGTTCTTC
V: TRBV28; J: TRBJ1-2; size: many; D: .; CDR3: CASRTETDYGYTF; DNA: TGTGCCAGCAGGACAGAAACCGACTATGGCTACACCTTC
V: TRBV6-2/TRBV6-3; J: TRBJ1-1; size: few; D: .; CDR3: CASSLHFGREVSTEAFF; DNA: TGTGCCAGCAGTCTGCATTTTGGCAGGGAGGTTTCCACTGAAGCTTTCTTT
V: TRBV5-1; J: TRBJ1-5; size: few; D: .; CDR3: CASSLAGRDQPQHF; DNA: TGCGCCAGCAGCTTGGCGGGTAGGGATCAGCCCCAGCATTTT